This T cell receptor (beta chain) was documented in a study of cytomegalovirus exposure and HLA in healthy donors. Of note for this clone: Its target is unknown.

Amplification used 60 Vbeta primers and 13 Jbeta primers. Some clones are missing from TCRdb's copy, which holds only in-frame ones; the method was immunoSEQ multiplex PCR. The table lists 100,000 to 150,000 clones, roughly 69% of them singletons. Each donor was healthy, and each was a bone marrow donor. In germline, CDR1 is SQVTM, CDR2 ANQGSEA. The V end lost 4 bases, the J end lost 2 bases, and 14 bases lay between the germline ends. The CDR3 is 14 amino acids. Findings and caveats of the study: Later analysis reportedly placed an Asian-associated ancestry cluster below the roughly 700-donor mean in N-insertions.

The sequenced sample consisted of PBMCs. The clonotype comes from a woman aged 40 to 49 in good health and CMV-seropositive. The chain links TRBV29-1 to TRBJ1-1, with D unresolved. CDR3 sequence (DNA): TGCAGCGTTGTTAGCGGGGAGCTCAACACTGAAGCTTTCTTT. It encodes CSVVSGELNTEAFF.